This is a list of T cell receptor beta chains from one sample in a study of blood T cell repertoires in COVID-19. The data were produced by immunoSEQ multiplex PCR, yet TCRdb's version contains in-frame clones alone and is incomplete. The table has about 180,000 clones, 78% seen once. The sample taken for sequencing was PBMCs or T cells enriched from blood (not recorded which). All receptors come from a woman aged 50 to 65 who had recovered from COVID-19. Both conserved end residues are part of each CDR3. A D gene is named only where the DNA matches it firmly.

v_call d_call cdr3_aa
TRBV5-1 - CASSPDGIYEQYF
TRBV10-3 - CALAPSSSGELFF
TRBV18 TRBD1 CASSPSRDSPEQYF
TRBV2 TRBD1 CASRGTGANSPLHF
TRBV11-2 - CASSQNWGDTEAFF
TRBV19 TRBD1 CASSIAGGAVGANVLTF
TRBV18 - CASSPGVIVWREGPDTQYF
TRBV18 TRBD2 CASSPGGSGSDIQYF
TRBV11-3 TRBD2 CASSPPGSPSGSLSTGELFF
TRBV2 TRBD1 CASSGDRAGQPQHF
TRBV18 TRBD2 CASQELAGELGEQFF
TRBV3-1/TRBV3-2 TRBD2 CASSPSGTNYEQYF
TRBV4-2 - CASSQGRVNGDTQYF
TRBV18 TRBD2 CASSPGTSGAYGEQFF
TRBV28 TRBD1 CASTPGQGFYEQYF
TRBV18 - CASSPGPNRGESSYEQYF
TRBV10-3 - CAISGGNEQYF
TRBV7-9 - CASSLAGEPYEQYF
TRBV15 - CATSRDQYRADGYTF
TRBV10-3 TRBD2 CAISPSGTSTDTQYF
TRBV6-2/TRBV6-3 - CASSYEYGKYYEQYF
TRBV6-6 - CASSYADPGQGYGYTF
TRBV5-4 TRBD1 CASSFARTGYDNEQFF
TRBV19 - CASSYGGNTEAFF
TRBV5-1 - CASSFSGKNEKLFF
TRBV7-2 TRBD2 CASSLGQGLAATQYF
TRBV19 - CASSIDGASGNTIYF
TRBV18 - CASSPLLGEAKNIQYF
TRBV7-2 - CASSRRESGLTDTQYF
TRBV6-5 TRBD2 CASRPGTSGAEQYF
TRBV2 TRBD1 CASSADRGSGEKLFF
TRBV7-9 - CASSSGQGNQPQHF
TRBV11-3 TRBD2 CASSSGLAATGELFF
TRBV12-5 TRBD1 CASGLARDSLYGYTF
TRBV7-2 TRBD2 CASSLVAGGTDTQYF
TRBV11-3 - CASSSDTGGNEQFF
TRBV6-2/TRBV6-3 TRBD1 CASSRERGPEKLFF
TRBV20-1 - CSASIEGPDTQYF
TRBV10-2 TRBD1 CASSDPGQGARNEQFF
TRBV10-3 - CAIYSAYNSPLHF
TRBV11-2 TRBD2 CASSLDYLGLAKGEQFF
TRBV4-2 TRBD2 CASSQGKGSGRTGELFF
TRBV29-1 - CSAQRQGGQTQYF
TRBV10-3 - CAISDRDEQFF
TRBV5-4 TRBD1 CASRTGQGPYNEQFF
TRBV7-2 TRBD2 CASSTRTSGMADTQYF
TRBV9 - CASSRELNQPQHF
TRBV18 TRBD1 CASSPGTGVSSPLHF
TRBV24-1 - CATSDPGSSGANVLTF
TRBV12-2 - CASRLERGLDASTDTQYF
TRBV27 TRBD1 CASSSPRVDRGRYNEQFF